This T cell receptor (beta chain) was identified in a study of CD8 T cells in ankylosing spondylitis (dated by TCRdb to between 2016 and 2019). Regarding the study in general: The study profiled T cell receptor beta repertoires in healthy donors and ankylosing spondylitis patients to find disease-linked TCR variants. The full study cohort was made up of 25 ankylosing spondylitis patients and 108 healthy donors. Peripheral blood samples were taken, and synovial fluid was additionally collected from ankylosing spondylitis patients. General findings and caveats noted by the study authors: Some motif variants were previously reported in synovial fluid and blood of reactive arthritis patients, suggesting common disease-initiation mechanisms. The disease-linked clones had a CD8+ phenotype and were found at relatively low frequencies in peripheral blood. Significant enrichment of the disease-linked clones was reported in matched synovial fluid samples from ankylosing spondylitis patients. A TCR beta motif of fewer than 10 highly homologous amino acid variants appeared characteristic of blood from ankylosing spondylitis patients.

About this clonotype itself: Its specific antigen is unknown. The sample holds no much larger clone one base away, and base qualities are not on file.

CDR1 and CDR2, looked up from the germline V gene, are SGHDT and YYEEEE. The CDR3 runs 14 residues from the cysteine to the phenylalanine. The only DNA kept is the CDR3, 42 bases in frame from the first base. Trimming leaves V shorter by 4 bases and J shorter by 6 bases, with the junction holding 5 bases beyond the gene matches. TCRdb lists the instrument as Illumina HiSeq 2500. TCR beta libraries were prepared by quantitative 5'-RACE with molecular barcodes. On the authors' methods: A new computational method based on a probabilistic model of VDJ rearrangement was used to identify disease-linked TCR variants. TCRdb ran its own pipeline on the public reads, namely fastp trimming at Q25 and MiXCR clone calling, and kept in-frame beta chains. Every distinct CDR3 protein forms one entry, paired with its most common genes and DNA. The V and J calls here are based on TCRdb, not the publication. In all, the sample holds about 200,000 distinct CDR3 sequences, and around 6.6% of those were seen once. The top ten constitute approximately 15% of the sample.

The sequencing input was blood, either unsorted or a sorted T cell fraction (not recorded which). Here the chain combines TRBV5-6 and TRBJ2-7, with TRBD1 matching 12 junction bases. The receptor's source is a male donor with ankylosing spondylitis. The CDR3 protein is CASSPGTGGGEQYF. Read as DNA, the sequence is TGTGCCAGCAGCCCCGGGACAGGGGGCGGCGAGCAGTACTTC.